The 26 T cell receptor beta chains reported below all come from one sample, sequenced in a study of CD8 T cells in ankylosing spondylitis. Notes on the study in general: Blood of patients with ankylosing spondylitis appeared to be characterized by a TCR beta motif of several highly homologous variants.

TCRdb re-called the 5' RACE reads through MiXCR, storing one row per CDR3 protein. This table holds 800,000 to 900,000 distinct CDR3 sequences, 12% found once. These receptors' targets are unknown. Sequencing input: blood, either unsorted or a sorted T cell fraction (not recorded which). All receptors come from a male donor with ankylosing spondylitis.

This clonotype was seen ten or more times. This chain connects TRBV20-1 to TRBJ2-3; D is unresolved. Looked up from germline, CDR1 is DFQATT and CDR2 is SNEGSKA (reference sequence). The CDR3 is made up of 11 amino acids. V was trimmed by 3 bases and J by 0 bases, leaving 1 base between them. Written as DNA, the CDR3 is TGCAGTGCTAGTAGCACAGATACGCAGTATTTT. Protein product: CSASSTDTQYF.

This rearrangement joins TRBV20-1 to TRBJ1-5; D possibly corresponds to TRBD1 (5 bases). CDR1 is DFQATT, CDR2 SNEGSKA, per germline (reference sequence). The CDR3 extends over 13 amino acids. Trimming removed 0 bases at V and 8 bases at J, with 11 bases between. CDR3 nucleotide sequence: TGCAGTGCTAGAGAGACAGTGGAGAAGCCCCAGCATTTT. Protein: CSARETVEKPQHF.

This clonotype was counted a few times. The chain links TRBV7-6 to TRBJ1-1; D ambiguous. CDR1 and CDR2 from the germline V gene are SGHVS and FNYEAQ. This CDR3 contains 13 residues. Trimming pared 3 bases from V and 4 bases from J, leaving 9 bases between. This CDR3 is CASSFGSSTEAFF. The CDR3 region has the DNA TGTGCCAGCAGCTTTGGCAGTAGCACTGAAGCTTTCTTT.

This chain connects TRBV10-3 to TRBJ2-1; D gene unclear. Germline values: CDR1 ENHRY, CDR2 SYGVKD. The CDR3 is 16 amino acids. With 4 bases removed from V and 2 bases from J, the gap between germline ends came to 15 bases. The CDR3 bases are TGTGCCATCAGTGCCCCAGATTTGCGAGCCTACAATGAGCAGTTCTTC. This encodes CAISAPDLRAYNEQFF.

This clonotype was detected only once. This chain links TRBV5-6 with TRBJ2-1; D remains ambiguous. The V and J ends lost 2 bases and 10 bases respectively, with 10 bases between them. This CDR3 region has 12 residues. Germline V lookup: CDR1 SGHDT, CDR2 YYEEEE. CDR3 protein: CASSFSHREQFF. The DNA for the CDR3 is TGTGCCAGCAGCTTTAGTCATAGAGAGCAGTTCTTC.

This chain links TRBV6-5 with TRBJ2-2; D is unresolved. V lost 4 bases and J lost 2, with 14 bases in between. The CDR3 runs 16 residues. Germline assignment: CDR1 MNHEY and CDR2 SVGAGI. CDR3 sequence reads: CASSSTPLSNTGELFF. Written as DNA, the CDR3 is TGTGCCAGCAGTTCTACACCCCTTAGCAACACCGGGGAGCTGTTTTTT.

The V and J genes are TRBV27 and TRBJ2-4; D may correspond to TRBD1 or TRBD2 (5 bases each). The CDR3 is 13 residues long. Deletions cut 6 bases from V and 9 bases from J, with 15 bases between. The germline CDR1 and CDR2 sequences are MNHEY and SMNVEV (reference sequence). The DNA of the CDR3 is TGTGCCAGCAGGATGGGACGTCTGGGCATTCAGTACTTC. It encodes CASRMGRLGIQYF.

The table lists this clonotype with a few counts. V gene TRBV18 combines with J gene TRBJ2-3, with D possibly TRBD1 on 5 matching bases. Trimming removed 6 bases from V and 2 bases from J, with 15 bases in between. The CDR3 consists of 15 residues. Germline assignment: CDR1 KGHSH and CDR2 LQKENI. In DNA form, the CDR3 reads TGTGCCAGCTCTACCACCGACAGCCTCACAGATACGCAGTATTTT. Encoded protein: CASSTTDSLTDTQYF.

The gene calls are TRBV20-1 and TRBJ2-3; TRBD2 matches 9 bases. Trimming took 3 bases from V and 5 from J; bases not matched to a gene: 9. The CDR3 spans 15 residues. CDR1 and CDR2 (germline): DFQATT, SNEGSKA (reference sequence). This chain's CDR3 is CSASTPGTSLDTQYF. CDR3 nucleotide sequence: TGCAGTGCTAGTACCCCCGGGACTAGCTTAGATACGCAGTATTTT.

The V gene is TRBV6-4, the J gene TRBJ1-1; 10 nucleotides align to TRBD1. Germline V gene sequence: CDR1 MRHNA, CDR2 SNTAGT. The CDR3 has 15 residues. V gave up 4 bases and J gave up 5 bases; unmatched junction bases: 7. The CDR3 coding sequence is TGTGCCAGCAGTGGGCAGACAGGGGGCTCAACTGAAGCTTTCTTT. This codes for CASSGQTGGSTEAFF.

CDR3 sequence (DNA): TGTGCCAGCAGACTTTCTTTGTACAATGAGCAGTTCTTC. Its translation is CASRLSLYNEQFF. This rearrangement joins TRBV6-2 or TRBV6-3 to TRBJ2-1; D unclear. There are 13 residues in the CDR3. Trimming stripped 6 bases from V and 4 bases from J, with 10 bases between. CDR1 MNHEY and CDR2 SVGEGT come from the germline V gene.

This chain links TRBV7-9 with TRBJ2-7; D is undetermined. Germline-derived CDR1 and CDR2 are SEHNR and FQNEAQ (reference sequence). Trimming shortened V by 5 bases and J by 3 bases, and 11 bases separated the two germline ends. The CDR3 has 13 amino acids. This chain's CDR3 is CASSPQPDYEQYF. The CDR3 DNA is TGTGCCAGCAGCCCTCAGCCCGACTACGAGCAGTACTTC.

This clonotype showed up many times. J is TRBJ1-5 and V is TRBV7-2, with D possibly matching TRBD1 (5 bases). CDR1 is SGHTA, CDR2 FQGNSA, per germline. The V gene lost 5 bases and the J gene lost 10 bases, with 18 bases spanning the gap. The CDR3 spans 14 residues. The DNA of the CDR3 is TGTGCCAGCAGCACCGGGACGGCGATACAACCCCAGCATTTT. Protein sequence: CASSTGTAIQPQHF.

The table lists this clonotype with many counts. J is TRBJ2-1 and V is TRBV7-2, with 7 bases matching TRBD1. V shed 3 bases and J 10 bases; nucleotides not matched to a gene: 3. Looked up from germline, CDR1 is SGHTA and CDR2 is FQGNSA. The CDR3 loop spans 12 amino acids. This CDR3 reads CASSLTGIEQFF. CDR3 DNA: TGTGCCAGCAGCTTGACAGGGATCGAGCAGTTCTTC.

In this sample, this clonotype turned up a few times. The chain is built from TRBV29-1 and TRBJ2-3, with TRBD1 matching over 8 bases. J lost 0 bases, V lost 1 base, and 6 bases had no gene match. The CDR3 covers 16 residues. Germline CDR1 reads SQVTM; CDR2 reads ANQGSEA. For the CDR3, the DNA is TGCAGCGTTGAAGGTAGACAGGGGAGAAGCACAGATACGCAGTATTTT. This sequence encodes CSVEGRQGRSTDTQYF.

The chain links TRBV12-5 to TRBJ1-5; D is uncertain. CDR1 LGHNT and CDR2 FRNRAP come from the germline V gene. This CDR3 spans 13 amino acids. V lost 1 base and J lost 7, with 8 bases in between. The CDR3 sequence: CASGLEGGQPQHF. Written as DNA, the CDR3 is TGTGCTAGTGGTTTGGAGGGTGGGCAGCCCCAGCATTTT.

V gene TRBV11-1 combines with J gene TRBJ2-3, with a possible D match to TRBD2 (6 bases). The CDR3 extends over 15 amino acids. From germline, CDR1 is SGHAT and CDR2 FQDESV (reference sequence). V was clipped by 7 bases and J by 3 bases, with 17 bases between them. DNA of the CDR3: TGTGCCAGCACCCACCACGGGGGTTTGACAGATACGCAGTATTTT. Encoded protein: CASTHHGGLTDTQYF.

The rearrangement links TRBV28 to TRBJ1-4, with D uncertain. The CDR3 runs 14 residues. Trimming removed 7 bases at V and 4 bases at J, with 13 bases between. Germline V gives CDR1 MDHEN, CDR2 SYDVKM. The CDR3 DNA sequence: TGTGCCAGCACCACCGAGAGTATTAATGAAAAACTGTTTTTT. Translated, it gives CASTTESINEKLFF.

Many counts were recorded for this clonotype. The chain is built from TRBV20-1 and TRBJ2-1; possible D gene TRBD2, 7 bases. The CDR3 totals 14 residues. With 3 bases removed from V and 2 bases from J, the gap between germline ends came to 11 bases. CDR1 is DFQATT and CDR2 is SNEGSKA in the germline V gene (reference sequence). CDR3 in DNA: TGCAGTGCTAGGAGGGGGAGGGCCTACAATGAGCAGTTCTTC. Its translation is CSARRGRAYNEQFF.

This clonotype has at least ten counts. The chain uses TRBV5-6 and TRBJ2-7; D unresolved. The CDR3 sequence is 14 residues long. Germline CDR1 is SGHDT and CDR2 is YYEEEE. The ends were cut back, 0 bases at V and 3 bases at J, with 10 bases in the middle. CDR3 amino acids: CASSLGGKGYEQYF. In DNA form, the CDR3 reads TGTGCCAGCAGCTTGGGGGGAAAGGGCTACGAGCAGTACTTC. The full variable domain, completed using reference TRBV5-6 and TRBJ2-7, is DAGVTQSPTHLIKTRGQQVTLRCSPKSGHDTVSWYQQALGQGPQFIFQYYEEEERQRGNFPDRFSGHQFPNYSSELNVNALLLGDSALYLCASSLGGKGYEQYFGPGTRLTVT.

V and J are TRBV20-1 and TRBJ1-5, with 10 positions matching TRBD1. This CDR3 is 14 amino acids long. Germline lookup yields CDR1 DFQATT and CDR2 SNEGSKA (reference sequence). V was pared by 7 bases and J by 5 bases, with 8 bases of the junction left unmatched. This CDR3 is CSVPGQGTYQPQHF. As DNA, the CDR3 is TGCAGTGTTCCGGGACAGGGGACTTATCAGCCCCAGCATTTT.

This clonotype was counted only a few times. J is TRBJ1-4 and V is TRBV6-5; 8 bases agree with TRBD1. The germline gives CDR1 MNHEY, CDR2 SVGAGI. Trimming at V came to 0 bases and at J to 5 bases, leaving 2 bases not matched to a gene. CDR3 size: 15 residues. In DNA, the CDR3 is TGTGCCAGCAGTTACTCGAGACAGGGGAATGAAAAACTGTTTTTT. Protein: CASSYSRQGNEKLFF.

This clonotype was recorded at least ten times. The chain uses TRBV27 and TRBJ2-7; TRBD1 aligns across 8 bases. The CDR3 spans 15 residues. Looked up from germline, CDR1 is MNHEY and CDR2 is SMNVEV (reference sequence). J lost 1 base, V lost 6 bases, and 8 bases had no gene match. The CDR3 loop is CASRTYRDRSYEQYF. Written as DNA, the CDR3 is TGTGCCAGCAGAACATACCGGGACAGGTCCTACGAGCAGTACTTC.

This clonotype was found a few times. J is TRBJ2-7 and V is TRBV6-5; the D gene is possibly TRBD2 (6 bases). Germline CDR1 MNHEY, CDR2 SVGAGI. CDR3 size: 14 residues. Trimming took 2 bases from V and 3 from J, leaving 11 bases between them. This CDR3 reads CASSYGLRHYEQYF. In DNA, the CDR3 is TGTGCCAGCAGTTACGGACTACGGCACTACGAGCAGTACTTC.

This clonotype was recorded many times. The V and J genes are TRBV29-1 and TRBJ1-2, with a tentative D call TRBD1 (6 bases). V was shortened by 6 bases and J by 0 bases, with 11 bases between the two germline ends. Germline CDR1 SQVTM, CDR2 ANQGSEA. The CDR3 has 13 residues. CDR3: CSVDRSSNYGYTF. For the CDR3, the DNA is TGCAGCGTAGACAGGTCGTCTAACTATGGCTACACCTTC.

The rearrangement uses TRBV7-2 and TRBJ2-3, with a weak D call TRBD1 (5 bases). The CDR3 is made up of 15 amino acids. Per germline, CDR1 SGHTA and CDR2 FQGNSA. The germline V and J ends were trimmed by 5 bases and 1 base, with 13 bases remaining between them. DNA of the CDR3: TGTGCCAGCAGCCTCTTAGGGGCGGGCACAGATACGCAGTATTTT. Protein sequence: CASSLLGAGTDTQYF. The entire variable domain, with the rest obtained from reference TRBV7-2 and TRBJ2-3, is as follows: GAGVSQSPSNKVTEKGKDVELRCDPISGHTALYWYRQSLGQGLEFLIYFQGNSAPDKSGLPSDRFSAERTGGSVSTLTIQRTQQEDSAVYLCASSLLGAGTDTQYFGPGTRLTVL.